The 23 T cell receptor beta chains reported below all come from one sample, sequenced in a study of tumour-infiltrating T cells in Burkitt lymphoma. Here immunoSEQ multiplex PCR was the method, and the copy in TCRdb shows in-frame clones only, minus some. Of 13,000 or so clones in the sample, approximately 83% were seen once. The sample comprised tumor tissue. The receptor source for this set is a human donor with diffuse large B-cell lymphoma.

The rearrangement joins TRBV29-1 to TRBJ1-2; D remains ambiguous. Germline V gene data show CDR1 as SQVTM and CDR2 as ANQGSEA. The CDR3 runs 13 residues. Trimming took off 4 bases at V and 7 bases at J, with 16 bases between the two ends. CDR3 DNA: TGCAGCGTTGTTCTTCCATCTCGCAGTGGCTACACCTTC. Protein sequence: CSVVLPSRSGYTF.

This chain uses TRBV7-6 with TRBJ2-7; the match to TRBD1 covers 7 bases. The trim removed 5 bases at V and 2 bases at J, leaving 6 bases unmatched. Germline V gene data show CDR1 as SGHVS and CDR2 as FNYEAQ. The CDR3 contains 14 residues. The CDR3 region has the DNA TGTGCCAGCAGCCCAACAACAGGGGCCTACGAGCAGTACTTC. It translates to CASSPTTGAYEQYF.

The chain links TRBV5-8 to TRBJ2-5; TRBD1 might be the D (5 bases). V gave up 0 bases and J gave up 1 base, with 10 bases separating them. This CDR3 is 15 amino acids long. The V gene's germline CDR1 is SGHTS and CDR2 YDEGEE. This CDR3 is CASSLGQKVQETQYF. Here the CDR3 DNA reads TGTGCCAGCAGCTTGGGACAGAAGGTCCAAGAGACCCAGTACTTC.

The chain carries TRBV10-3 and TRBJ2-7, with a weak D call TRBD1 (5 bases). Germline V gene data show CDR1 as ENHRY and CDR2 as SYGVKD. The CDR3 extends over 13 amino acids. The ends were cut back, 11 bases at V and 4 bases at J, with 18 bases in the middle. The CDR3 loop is CASRQGAVYEQYF. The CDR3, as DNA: TGTGCCTCCCGACAAGGGGCTGTATACGAGCAGTACTTC.

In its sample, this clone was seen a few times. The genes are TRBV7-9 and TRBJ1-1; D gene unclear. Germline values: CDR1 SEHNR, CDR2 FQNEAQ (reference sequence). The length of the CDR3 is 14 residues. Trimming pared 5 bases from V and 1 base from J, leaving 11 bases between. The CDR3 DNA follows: TGTGCCAGCAGCGGCCTCACCGAGAACACTGAAGCTTTCTTT. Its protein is CASSGLTENTEAFF. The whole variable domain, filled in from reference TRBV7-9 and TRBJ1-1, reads DTGVSQNPRHKITKRGQNVTFRCDPISEHNRLYWYRQTLGQGPEFLTYFQNEAQLEKSRLLSDRFSAERPKGSFSTLEIQRTEQGDSAMYLCASSGLTENTEAFFGQGTRLTVV.

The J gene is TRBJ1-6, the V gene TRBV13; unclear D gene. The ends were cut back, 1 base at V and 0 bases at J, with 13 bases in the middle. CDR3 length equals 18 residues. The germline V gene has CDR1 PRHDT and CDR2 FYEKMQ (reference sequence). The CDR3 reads CASSLAAGASSYNSPLHF. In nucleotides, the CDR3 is TGTGCCAGCAGCTTAGCGGCAGGTGCGAGCTCCTATAATTCACCCCTCCACTTT.

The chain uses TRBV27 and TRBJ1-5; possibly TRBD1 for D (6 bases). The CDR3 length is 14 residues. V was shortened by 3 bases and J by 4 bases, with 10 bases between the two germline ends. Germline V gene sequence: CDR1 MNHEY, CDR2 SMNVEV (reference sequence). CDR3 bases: TGTGCCAGCAGTTTTCAGGGGATGAATCAGCCCCAGCATTTT. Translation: CASSFQGMNQPQHF.

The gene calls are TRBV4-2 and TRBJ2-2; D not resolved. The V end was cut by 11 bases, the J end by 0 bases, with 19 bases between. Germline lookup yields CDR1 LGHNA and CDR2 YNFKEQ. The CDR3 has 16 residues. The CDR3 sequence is CAFPQGATTNTGELFF. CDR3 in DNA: TGTGCCTTCCCGCAAGGAGCGACAACGAACACCGGGGAGCTGTTTTTT.

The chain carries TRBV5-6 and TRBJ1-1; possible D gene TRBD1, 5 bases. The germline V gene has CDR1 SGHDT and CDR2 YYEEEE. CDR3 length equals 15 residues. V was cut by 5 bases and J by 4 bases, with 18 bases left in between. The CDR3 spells CASRLDIGPPTEAFF. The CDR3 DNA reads TGTGCCAGCAGGCTGGACATTGGGCCCCCCACTGAAGCTTTCTTT.

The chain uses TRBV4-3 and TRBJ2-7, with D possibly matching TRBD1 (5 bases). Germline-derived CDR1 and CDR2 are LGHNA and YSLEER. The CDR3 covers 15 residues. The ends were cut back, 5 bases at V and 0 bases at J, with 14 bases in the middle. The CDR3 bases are TGCGCCAGCAGCGTAGGGGCCAAAAGCTCCTACGAGCAGTACTTC. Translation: CASSVGAKSSYEQYF.

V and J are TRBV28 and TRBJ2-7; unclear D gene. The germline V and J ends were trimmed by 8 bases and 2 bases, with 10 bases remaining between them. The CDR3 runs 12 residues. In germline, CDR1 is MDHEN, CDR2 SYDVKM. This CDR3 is CASRLTAYEQYF. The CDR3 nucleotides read TGTGCCAGCCGCCTCACCGCCTACGAGCAGTACTTC.

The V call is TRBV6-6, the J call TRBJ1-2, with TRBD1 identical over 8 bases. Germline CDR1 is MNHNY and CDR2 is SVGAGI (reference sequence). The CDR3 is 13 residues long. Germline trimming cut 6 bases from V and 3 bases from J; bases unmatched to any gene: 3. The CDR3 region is CASRSGGDYGYTF. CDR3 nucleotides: TGTGCCAGCAGGTCAGGGGGCGACTATGGCTACACCTTC.

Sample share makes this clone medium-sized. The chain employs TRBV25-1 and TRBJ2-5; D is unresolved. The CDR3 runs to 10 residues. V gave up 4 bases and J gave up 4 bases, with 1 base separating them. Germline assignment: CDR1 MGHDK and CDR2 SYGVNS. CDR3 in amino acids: CASSGETQYF. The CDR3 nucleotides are TGTGCCAGCAGTGGAGAGACCCAGTACTTC.

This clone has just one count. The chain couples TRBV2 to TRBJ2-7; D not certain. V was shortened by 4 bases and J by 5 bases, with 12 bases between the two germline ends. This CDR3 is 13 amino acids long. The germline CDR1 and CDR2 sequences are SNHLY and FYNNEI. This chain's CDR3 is CASSVADSDEQYF. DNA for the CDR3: TGTGCCAGCAGTGTGGCAGACTCTGACGAGCAGTACTTC.

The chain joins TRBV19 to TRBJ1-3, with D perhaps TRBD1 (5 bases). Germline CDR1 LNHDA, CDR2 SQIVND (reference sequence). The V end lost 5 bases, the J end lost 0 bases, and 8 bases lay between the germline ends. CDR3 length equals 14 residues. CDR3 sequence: CASSRGGSGNTIYF. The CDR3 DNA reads TGTGCCAGTAGTCGGGGGGGCTCTGGAAACACCATATATTTT.

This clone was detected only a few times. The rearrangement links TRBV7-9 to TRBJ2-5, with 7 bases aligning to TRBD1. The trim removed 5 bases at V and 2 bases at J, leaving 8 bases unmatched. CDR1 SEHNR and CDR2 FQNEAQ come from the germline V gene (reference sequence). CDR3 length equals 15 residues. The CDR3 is CASSHTSGQQETQYF. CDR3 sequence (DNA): TGTGCCAGCAGCCACACGTCGGGACAGCAAGAGACCCAGTACTTC.

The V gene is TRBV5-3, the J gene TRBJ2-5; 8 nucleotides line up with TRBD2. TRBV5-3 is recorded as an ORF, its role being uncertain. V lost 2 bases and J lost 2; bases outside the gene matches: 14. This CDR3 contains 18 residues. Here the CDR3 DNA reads TGTGCCAGAAGCTTACCGTCGCAGCGGGAGACCTCGCAAGAGACCCAGTACTTC. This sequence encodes CARSLPSQRETSQETQYF.

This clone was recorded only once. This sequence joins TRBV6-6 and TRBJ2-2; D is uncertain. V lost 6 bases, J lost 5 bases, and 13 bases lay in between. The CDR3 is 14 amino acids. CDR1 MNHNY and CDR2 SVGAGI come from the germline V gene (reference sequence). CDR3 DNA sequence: TGTGCCAGCAGCCCCCCAACCCTTACCGGGGAGCTGTTTTTT. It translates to CASSPPTLTGELFF.

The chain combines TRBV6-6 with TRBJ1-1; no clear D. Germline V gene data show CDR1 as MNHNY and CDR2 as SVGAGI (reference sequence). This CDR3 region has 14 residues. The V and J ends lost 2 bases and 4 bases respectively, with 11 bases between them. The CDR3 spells CASSYTVGFTEAFF. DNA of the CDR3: TGTGCCAGCAGTTACACTGTGGGATTCACTGAAGCTTTCTTT.

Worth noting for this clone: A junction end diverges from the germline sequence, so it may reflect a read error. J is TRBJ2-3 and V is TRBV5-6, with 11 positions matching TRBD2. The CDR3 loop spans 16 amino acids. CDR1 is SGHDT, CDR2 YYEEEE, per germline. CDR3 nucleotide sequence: TGTGCCAGCAACTTGTCTAGCGGGGGGTTCACAGATACGCAGTATTTT. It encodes CASNLSSGGFTDTQYF.

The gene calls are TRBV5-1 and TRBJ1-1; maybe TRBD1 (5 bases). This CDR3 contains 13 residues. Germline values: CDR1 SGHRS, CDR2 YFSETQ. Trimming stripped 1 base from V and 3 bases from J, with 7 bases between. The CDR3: CASSLMGDTEAFF. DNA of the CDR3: TGCGCCAGCAGCTTGATGGGGGACACTGAAGCTTTCTTT.

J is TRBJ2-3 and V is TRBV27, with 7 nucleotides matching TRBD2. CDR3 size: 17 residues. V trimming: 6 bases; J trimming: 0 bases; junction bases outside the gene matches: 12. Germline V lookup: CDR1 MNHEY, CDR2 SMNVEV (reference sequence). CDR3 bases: TGTGCCAGCAGAACTACTAGCGAGGACTATAGCACAGATACGCAGTATTTT. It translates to CASRTTSEDYSTDTQYF.

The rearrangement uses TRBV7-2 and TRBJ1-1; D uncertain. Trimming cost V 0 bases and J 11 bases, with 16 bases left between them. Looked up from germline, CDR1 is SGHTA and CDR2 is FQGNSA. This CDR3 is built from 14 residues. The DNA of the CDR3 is TGTGCCAGCAGCTTAGCGAGAGTGACGGCTGGTGCTTTCTTT. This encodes CASSLARVTAGAFF.